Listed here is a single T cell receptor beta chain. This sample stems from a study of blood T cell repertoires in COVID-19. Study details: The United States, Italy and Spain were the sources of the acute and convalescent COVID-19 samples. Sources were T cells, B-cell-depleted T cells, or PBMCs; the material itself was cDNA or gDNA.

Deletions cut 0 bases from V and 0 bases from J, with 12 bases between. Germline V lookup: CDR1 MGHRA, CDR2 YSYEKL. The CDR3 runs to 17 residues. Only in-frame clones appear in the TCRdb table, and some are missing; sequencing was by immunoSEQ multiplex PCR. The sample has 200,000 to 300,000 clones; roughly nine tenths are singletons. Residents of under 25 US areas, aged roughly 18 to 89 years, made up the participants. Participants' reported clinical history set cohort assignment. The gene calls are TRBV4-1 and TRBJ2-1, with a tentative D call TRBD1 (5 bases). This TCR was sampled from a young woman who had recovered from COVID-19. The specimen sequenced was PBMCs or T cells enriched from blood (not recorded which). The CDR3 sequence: CASSQDPKGISYNEQFF. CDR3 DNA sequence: TGCGCCAGCAGCCAAGACCCCAAGGGGATCTCCTACAATGAGCAGTTCTTC.